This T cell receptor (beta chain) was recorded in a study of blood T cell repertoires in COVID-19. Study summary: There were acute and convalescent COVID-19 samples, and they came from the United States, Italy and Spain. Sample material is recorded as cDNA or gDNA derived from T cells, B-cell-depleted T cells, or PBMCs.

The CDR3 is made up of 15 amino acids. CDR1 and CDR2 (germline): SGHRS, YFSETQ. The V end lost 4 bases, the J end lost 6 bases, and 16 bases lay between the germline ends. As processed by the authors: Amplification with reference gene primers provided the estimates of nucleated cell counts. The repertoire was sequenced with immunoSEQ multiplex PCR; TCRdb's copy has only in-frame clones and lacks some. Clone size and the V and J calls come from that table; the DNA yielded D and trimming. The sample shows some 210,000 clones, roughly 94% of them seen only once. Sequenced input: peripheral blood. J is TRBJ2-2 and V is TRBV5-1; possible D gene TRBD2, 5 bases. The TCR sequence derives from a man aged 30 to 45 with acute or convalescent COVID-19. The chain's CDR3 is CASSPPGMGAGELFF. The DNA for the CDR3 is TGCGCCAGCAGCCCCCCGGGGATGGGCGCCGGGGAGCTGTTTTTT.